This T cell receptor (beta chain) was captured in a study of response to subunit inactivated influenza vaccine. TCRdb recomputed calls from the RT-PCR reads with MiXCR, one row per CDR3 protein. Counted here are about 240,000 distinct CDR3 sequences, approximately 12% occurring once; the ten biggest clones make up 7.8%. Study-wide findings and caveats: Authors suggested each seasonal flu vaccination may recruit only limited numbers of new T cells.

This clonotype showed up many times. The antigen remains undetermined. Trimming stripped 0 bases from V and 6 bases from J, with 10 bases between. This CDR3 region has 14 residues. CDR1 is SGHVS and CDR2 is FQNEAQ in the germline V gene. The receptor's source is a man between 50 and 59 years old who received an inactivated influenza vaccine. The sample here was non-naive T cells sorted from PBMCs, taken less than 15 days before vaccination. The genes are TRBV7-8 and TRBJ2-3, with D perhaps TRBD1 (5 bases). CDR3: CASSLAAGWDTQYF. In DNA, the CDR3 is TGTGCCAGCAGCTTAGCGGCAGGGTGGGATACGCAGTATTTT.